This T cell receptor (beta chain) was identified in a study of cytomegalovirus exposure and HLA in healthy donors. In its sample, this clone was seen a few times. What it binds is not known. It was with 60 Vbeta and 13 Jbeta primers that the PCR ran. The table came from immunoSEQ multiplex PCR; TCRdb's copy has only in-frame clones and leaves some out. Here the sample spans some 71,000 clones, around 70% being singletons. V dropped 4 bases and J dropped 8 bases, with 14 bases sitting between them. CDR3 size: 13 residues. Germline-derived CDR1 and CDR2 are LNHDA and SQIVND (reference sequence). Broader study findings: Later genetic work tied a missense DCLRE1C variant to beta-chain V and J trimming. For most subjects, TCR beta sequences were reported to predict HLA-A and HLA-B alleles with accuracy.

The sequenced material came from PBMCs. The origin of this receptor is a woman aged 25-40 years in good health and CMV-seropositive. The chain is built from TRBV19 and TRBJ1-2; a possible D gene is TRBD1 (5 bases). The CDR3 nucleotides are TGTGCCAGTAGTAAATTAGACACAGGAGGCTACACCTTC. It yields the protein CASSKLDTGGYTF.